Listed below are T cell receptor beta chains from one sample, sequenced in a study of blood T cells in healthy people across ages. One entry per CDR3 protein results from TCRdb running MiXCR on the 5' RACE reads. Seen here are more than 800,000 distinct CDR3 sequences, 25% to 35% observed once, and the top ten hold roughly 17%. The sample consisted of blood. The origin of the receptors is a woman of 80 years or more in good health. CDR3s include the opening cysteine and the closing phenylalanine or tryptophan. The order of the fields is V gene, J gene, clone size, CDR3 protein. Part of the rows lack a size; the others show once, few, many or a class for expanded clones.

V gene: TRBV20-1; J gene: TRBJ2-7; clone size: .; CDR3 protein: CSARGAGEQYF
V gene: TRBV14; J gene: TRBJ2-7; clone size: .; CDR3 protein: CASSQGYGTLGYEQYF
V gene: TRBV20-1; J gene: TRBJ1-2; clone size: few; CDR3 protein: CSGSKGRDGYTF
V gene: TRBV6-2/TRBV6-3; J gene: TRBJ1-1; clone size: .; CDR3 protein: CASSYSPLPSGTEAFF
V gene: TRBV27; J gene: TRBJ1-2; clone size: few; CDR3 protein: CASSLSKGHRANYGYTF
V gene: TRBV20-1; J gene: TRBJ1-5; clone size: .; CDR3 protein: CSAPNAGGGGNQPQHF
V gene: TRBV7-6; J gene: TRBJ1-1; clone size: .; CDR3 protein: CASSPFGTGRTFF
V gene: TRBV5-1; J gene: TRBJ2-6; clone size: .; CDR3 protein: CASSRDGASGADVLTF
V gene: TRBV6-6; J gene: TRBJ1-1; clone size: many; CDR3 protein: CASSLPGRDTEAFF
V gene: TRBV7-9; J gene: TRBJ1-1; clone size: many; CDR3 protein: CASSPAGTGGAWAFF
V gene: TRBV25-1; J gene: TRBJ2-3; clone size: few; CDR3 protein: CASSEERRRTDTQYF
V gene: TRBV7-2; J gene: TRBJ1-1; clone size: once; CDR3 protein: CASSLAPGQKTEAFF
V gene: TRBV3-1; J gene: TRBJ1-6; clone size: .; CDR3 protein: CASSQEESSLNSPLHF
V gene: TRBV4-1; J gene: TRBJ2-1; clone size: .; CDR3 protein: CASSQVVTPGYNGQFF
V gene: TRBV6-2/TRBV6-3; J gene: TRBJ1-5; clone size: .; CDR3 protein: CASSTEGAAQHF
V gene: TRBV28; J gene: TRBJ1-3; clone size: .; CDR3 protein: CASLAEGASSGNTIYF
V gene: TRBV7-9; J gene: TRBJ1-4; clone size: many; CDR3 protein: CASSMTNEKLFF
V gene: TRBV6-6; J gene: TRBJ2-5; clone size: few; CDR3 protein: CASSSTGIQETQYF
V gene: TRBV7-2; J gene: TRBJ1-4; clone size: .; CDR3 protein: CASSLDWGLDEKRFF
V gene: TRBV7-2; J gene: TRBJ2-1; clone size: many; CDR3 protein: CASSSGTGHYNEQFF
V gene: TRBV4-3; J gene: TRBJ1-5; clone size: .; CDR3 protein: CASSQGVQGYSNQPQHF
V gene: TRBV12-3/TRBV12-4; J gene: TRBJ2-2; clone size: few; CDR3 protein: CASSLSSHRRGGTGELFF
V gene: TRBV19; J gene: TRBJ1-2; clone size: .; CDR3 protein: CASSMGHRGDGYTF
V gene: TRBV7-6; J gene: TRBJ2-2; clone size: .; CDR3 protein: CASSLATSGKFGELFF
V gene: TRBV7-2; J gene: TRBJ1-6; clone size: .; CDR3 protein: CASSLGFYNSPLHF
V gene: TRBV10-2; J gene: TRBJ1-2; clone size: many; CDR3 protein: CASRITGGNGYTF
V gene: TRBV5-6; J gene: TRBJ1-3; clone size: .; CDR3 protein: CASSSVASGNTIYF
V gene: TRBV7-2; J gene: TRBJ2-5; clone size: .; CDR3 protein: CASSAARLAGGKTQYF
V gene: TRBV5-1; J gene: TRBJ2-5; clone size: few; CDR3 protein: CASSWDRGQEQYF
V gene: TRBV20-1; J gene: TRBJ2-7; clone size: .; CDR3 protein: CSARWDRYEQYF
V gene: TRBV2; J gene: TRBJ2-2; clone size: few; CDR3 protein: CASSEQRGTGELFF
V gene: TRBV7-2; J gene: TRBJ2-5; clone size: many; CDR3 protein: CASSPRVGAETQYF
V gene: TRBV6-5; J gene: TRBJ2-5; clone size: many; CDR3 protein: CATSNYRGETQYF
V gene: TRBV15; J gene: TRBJ1-1; clone size: many; CDR3 protein: CATSRDRVVSSEAFF
V gene: TRBV7-2; J gene: TRBJ2-7; clone size: .; CDR3 protein: CASSLQPGQGYEQYF
V gene: TRBV6-5; J gene: TRBJ1-6; clone size: few; CDR3 protein: CASTTPRGNSPLHF
V gene: TRBV11-2; J gene: TRBJ2-3; clone size: many; CDR3 protein: CASSTAGAGTTDTQYF
V gene: TRBV15; J gene: TRBJ2-1; clone size: many; CDR3 protein: CATSRDQSNEQFF
V gene: TRBV12-3/TRBV12-4; J gene: TRBJ2-2; clone size: .; CDR3 protein: CASSLAGLAAVTGELFF
V gene: TRBV7-2; J gene: TRBJ1-1; clone size: few; CDR3 protein: CASSSYREGTEAFF
V gene: TRBV6-2/TRBV6-3; J gene: TRBJ1-5; clone size: many; CDR3 protein: CASSYGPGRDDQPQHF
V gene: TRBV18; J gene: TRBJ1-1; clone size: .; CDR3 protein: CASSPRLGPNTEAFF
V gene: TRBV9; J gene: TRBJ1-5; clone size: few; CDR3 protein: CASSVVPTHQPQHF
V gene: TRBV25-1; J gene: TRBJ1-6; clone size: .; CDR3 protein: CASQEGQGRASPLHF
V gene: TRBV7-8; J gene: TRBJ1-2; clone size: .; CDR3 protein: CASSLAPRGAEGYTF
V gene: TRBV5-1; J gene: TRBJ1-6; clone size: few; CDR3 protein: CASTPDGGRGSPLHF
V gene: TRBV5-1; J gene: TRBJ2-1; clone size: many; CDR3 protein: CASSSLLGGGSNEQFF
V gene: TRBV7-2; J gene: TRBJ2-1; clone size: many; CDR3 protein: CASSLGLGGGVQFF